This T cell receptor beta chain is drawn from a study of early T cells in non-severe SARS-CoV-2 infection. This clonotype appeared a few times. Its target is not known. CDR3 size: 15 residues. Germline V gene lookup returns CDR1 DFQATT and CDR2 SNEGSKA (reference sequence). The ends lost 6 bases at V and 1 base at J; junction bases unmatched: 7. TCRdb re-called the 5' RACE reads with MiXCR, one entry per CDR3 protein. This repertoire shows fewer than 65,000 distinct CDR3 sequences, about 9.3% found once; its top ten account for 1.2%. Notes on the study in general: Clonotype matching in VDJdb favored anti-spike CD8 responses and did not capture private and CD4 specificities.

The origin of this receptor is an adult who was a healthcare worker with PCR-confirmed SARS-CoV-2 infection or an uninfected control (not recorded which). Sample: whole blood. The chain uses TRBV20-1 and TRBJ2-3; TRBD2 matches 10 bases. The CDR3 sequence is CSAAKTSGGTDTQYF. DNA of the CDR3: TGCAGTGCCGCAAAAACTAGCGGGGGCACAGATACGCAGTATTTT.